The present entry profiles one T cell receptor (beta chain) with its context. This record belongs to a study of blood T cell repertoires in COVID-19. The study recruited people aged roughly 18 to 100 years across about two dozen US areas. Cohort 3 recovery required two negative PCRs, clearance, or symptom resolution. The CDR3 extends over 15 amino acids. Looked up from germline, CDR1 is SGDLS and CDR2 is YYNGEE. V lost 6 bases and J lost 8, with 23 bases in between. Source study methods: Reference gene primer amplification yielded estimated nucleated cell counts. Profiling relied on immunoSEQ multiplex PCR, and the TCRdb table lists in-frame clones only, not all of them. V, J and clone size were drawn from that table, and D and trimming were deduced from the DNA. The table has about 270,000 clones, 80% to 90% seen once.

Sequencing was performed on PBMCs or T cells enriched from blood (not recorded which). The sequence came from a woman aged 18-35 years who had recovered from COVID-19. This chain connects TRBV9 to TRBJ1-2; D is possibly TRBD1 (6 bases). CDR3 in amino acids: CASTLAAGGAEGYTF. Here the CDR3 DNA reads TGTGCCAGCACCCTAGCGGCGGGGGGCGCGGAGGGCTACACCTTC. The full variable domain, completed using reference TRBV9 and TRBJ1-2, is DSGVTQTPKHLITATGQRVTLRCSPRSGDLSVYWYQQSLDQGLQFLIQYYNGEERAKGNILERFSAQQFPDLHSELNLSSLELGDSALYFCASTLAAGGAEGYTFGSGTRLTVV.